This T cell receptor (beta chain) stems from a study of blood T cell repertoires in COVID-19 (dated by TCRdb to about 2020). Regarding the research as a whole: Samples covering the acute and convalescent phases of COVID-19 were provided by collaborators in the United States, Italy and Spain. The prospective study material was composed of cDNA or gDNA derived from T cells, B-cell-depleted T cells, or PBMCs. Subjects who had been exposed to COVID-19, were actively infected with it, or had recovered from it provided the deeply sampled blood TCRbeta repertoires that made up the dataset. A freely available public database, intended as a resource for researchers studying the immune response to SARS-CoV-2, is where the repertoires were released. Samples were obtained from the ongoing ImmuneRACE study (first 160 participants) and from 1,200 or so subjects provided by 6 global collaborators. Nearly every sample came with metadata listing a de-identified subject ID, COVID-19 status, age in years and sex. Where available, HLA class I and class II types were taken from metadata supplied by the sample provider and were not determined by assay-based typing.

The immunoSEQ Assay, a bias-controlled multiplex PCR, was used to amplify TCRbeta CDR3 regions from genomic DNA. For the original study's pipeline: The number of nucleated cells in each sample was estimated from the amplification of reference gene primers within the assay. Sequence reads were collapsed and filtered to measure the absolute abundance of every unique TCRbeta CDR3 rearrangement. For each sample, productive Simpson clonality was calculated as the square root of Simpson's diversity index over productive rearrangements. TCRdb carries this immuneACCESS record with in-frame sequences only. Its versions omit some clonotypes, under half of them owing to an unresolved V gene in the studies checked, with the rest unexplained. Clonal size and the V and J genes are those of that table, whereas D and trimming came from the DNA. Within this sample are fewer than 450,000 clones, with 88% of them counted one time only. Together, the top ten hold 0.9% to 1.5% of the sample.

Participants in the prospective study were enrolled through a virtual design, were aged roughly 18 to 100 years, and lived in 24 United States geographic areas. In the prospective study, participants were assigned to cohorts based on the clinical history participants reported in a screening survey and a study questionnaire. Recovered participants in ImmuneRACE Cohort 3 were defined as having two consecutive negative NP/OP PCR tests, clearance from a healthcare professional, or resolution of symptoms. Mobile phlebotomists in the prospective study collected whole blood, serum and a nasopharyngeal or oropharyngeal swab from every participant. Additional blood draws and questionnaires over an approximately 2-month period could optionally be provided by prospective study participants. Before DNA extraction, blood samples from the prospective study were shipped at room temperature or frozen. General conclusions and limits of the study: The amount of clinical and demographic metadata varied by source and participant and was provided uncurated.

About this clone: Its antigen is still unknown. Base qualities are not recorded, but no much larger clone differs from it by a single base.

This sequence originates from a woman between 18 and 29 years old who had recovered from COVID-19. Source material: PBMCs or T cells enriched from blood (not recorded which).

The nucleotides read TGCGCCAGCAGCCCCGACTCCGGGACAGTTGCCTACGAGCAGTACTTC. This yields the protein CASSPDSGTVAYEQYF. This sequence uses TRBV5-1 and TRBJ2-7, with 7 middle bases fitting TRBD1. Clipping removes 4 bases from V and 2 bases from J, with 12 as the unmatched junction base count. As encoded in the germline V gene, CDR1 is SGHRS while CDR2 is YFSETQ. From the cysteine through the phenylalanine, the CDR3 covers 16 amino acids. CDR3 DNA is the only sequence kept; it has 48 bases, read in frame from the first base.